This T cell receptor beta chain came from a study of a mutant IDH1 vaccine in newly diagnosed glioma. The CDR3 has 14 residues. The V gene's germline CDR1 is GTSNPN and CDR2 SVGIG (reference sequence). V lost 1 base to trimming and J lost 0 bases, with 9 bases between them. Time point denoted: baseline, week 1 (first vaccination visit). The treatment: pre-vaccination baseline after standard-of-care therapy. Measured with immunoSEQ multiplex PCR; TCRdb has only the in-frame clones, and not every one. The table shows about 68,000 clones, with 79% occurring only once. This specimen was PBMCs, taken from a glioma patient treated with radiotherapy, temozolomide or both. This rearrangement joins TRBV30 to TRBJ1-1; D is ambiguous. This TCR came from a man aged 45-65 years with glioma. The CDR3 DNA follows: TGTGCCTGGAGTGGGCCGGCCATGAACACTGAAGCTTTCTTT. Encoded protein: CAWSGPAMNTEAFF.